The 30 T cell receptor beta chains in this list originate from one sample, sequenced in a study of cytomegalovirus exposure and HLA in healthy donors. A multiplex PCR was run with 60 Vbeta primers and 13 Jbeta primers. Produced via immunoSEQ multiplex PCR; TCRdb's table is partial and in-frame only. Of about 170,000 clones listed, about 85% are singletons. The specimen was PBMCs. These receptors were obtained from a young man in good health and CMV-seropositive.

The CDR3 reads CASSPPPRADTQYF. The CDR3 DNA reads TGTGCCAGCAGCCCACCTCCGAGGGCAGATACGCAGTATTTT. This chain joins TRBV6-6 and TRBJ2-3; tentatively, D is TRBD2 (5 bases). Trimming removed 6 bases at V and 4 bases at J, with 14 bases between. CDR1 and CDR2 from the germline V gene are MNHNY and SVGAGI (reference sequence). This CDR3 has 14 amino acids.

The chain couples TRBV27 to TRBJ2-5, with 8 bases that match TRBD2. Germline trimming cut 6 bases from V and 4 bases from J; bases unmatched to any gene: 4. CDR3 size: 13 residues. Germline V gives CDR1 MNHEY, CDR2 SMNVEV (reference sequence). In DNA form, the CDR3 reads TGTGCCAGCAGCCGGGGGGGCGTAGAGACCCAGTACTTC. This encodes CASSRGGVETQYF.

J is TRBJ1-6 and V is TRBV4-3; TRBD1 matches at 12 bases. This CDR3 has 19 residues. Trimming cost V 0 bases and J 10 bases; bases outside gene matches: 13. Per the germline V gene, CDR1 is LGHNA and CDR2 is YSLEER. CDR3 protein: CASSQDLQSGQGAKSPLHF. The CDR3 DNA reads TGCGCCAGCAGCCAAGATCTCCAATCGGGACAGGGGGCAAAATCACCCCTCCACTTT.

The CDR3 reads CASSGGRHTF. In nucleotides, the CDR3 is TGTGCCAGCAGCGGGGGCCGACACACCTTC. This chain uses TRBV11-2 with TRBJ1-2, with D possibly being TRBD1 (6 bases). Germline V gives CDR1 SGHAT, CDR2 FQNNGV. Trimming took off 5 bases at V and 12 bases at J, with 10 bases between the two ends. The CDR3 extends over 10 amino acids.

With regard to this clone: Since no conserved phenylalanine or tryptophan closes the CDR3, a read error is the likely cause. CDR3 coding DNA: TGCAGCGCTCGGGACACCAACACTGAAGCTTTCTCT. Its protein is CSARDTNTEAFS. The chain uses TRBV29-1 and TRBJ1-1; D might be TRBD1 (6 bases). V was pared by 7 bases and J by 2 bases, with 11 bases between. This CDR3 has 12 amino acids. The germline V gene encodes CDR1 SQVTM and CDR2 ANQGSEA.

This clone has a handful of counts. The genes are TRBV10-3 and TRBJ1-1; 7 bases match TRBD1. CDR1 is ENHRY, CDR2 SYGVKD, per germline. V lost 6 bases, J lost 7 bases, and 14 bases stayed unmatched. This CDR3 contains 15 residues. CDR3 region: CAIRSDRSLRIEAFF. As DNA, the CDR3 is TGTGCCATCAGATCGGACAGGTCACTGAGGATTGAAGCTTTCTTT.

The chain links TRBV2 to TRBJ2-1; 10 bases are a match to TRBD2. V gave up 8 bases and J gave up 8 bases; unmatched junction bases: 12. This CDR3 is built from 15 residues. CDR1 SNHLY and CDR2 FYNNEI come from the germline V gene. The CDR3 here is CASEAGTSVGDEQFF. CDR3 coding DNA: TGTGCCAGCGAGGCGGGGACTAGCGTCGGGGATGAGCAGTTCTTC.

Comment on this clone: A junction end diverges from the germline sequence, so it may reflect a read error. The chain has TRBV6-1 and TRBJ2-4; 7 bases map to TRBD2. The CDR3 spans 14 residues. CDR1 and CDR2 (germline): MNHNS, SASEGT. The CDR3: CASRGGTGKNSQYF. The CDR3 nucleotides read TGTGCCAGCAGGGGGGGGACGGGGAAAAACAGTCAGTACTTC.

The J gene is TRBJ1-4, the V gene TRBV4-3; a weak D match, TRBD1 (6 bases). The V and J ends lost 3 bases and 2 bases respectively, with 19 bases between them. The length of the CDR3 is 18 residues. CDR1 and CDR2 from the germline V gene are LGHNA and YSLEER. The DNA for the CDR3 is TGCGCCAGCAGCCATGACTTAACAGGGTTATGGACTAATGAAAAACTGTTTTTT. Residues: CASSHDLTGLWTNEKLFF.

This rearrangement joins TRBV6-6 to TRBJ1-2; 7 positions agree with TRBD1. The germline CDR1 and CDR2 sequences are MNHNY and SVGAGI (reference sequence). V lost 6 bases to trimming and J lost 4 bases; unmatched junction nucleotides: 5. The CDR3 has 13 amino acids. CDR3 in DNA: TGTGCCAGCAGGACAGGGTTGGCCTATGGCTACACCTTC. This codes for CASRTGLAYGYTF.

V and J are TRBV4-2 and TRBJ2-4; 10 bases match TRBD1. The CDR3 has 16 amino acids. The germline V gene encodes CDR1 LGHNA and CDR2 YNFKEQ. V was pared by 2 bases and J by 9 bases, with 10 bases of the junction left unmatched. CDR3 sequence: CASSQSSGTGVSIQYF. The DNA for the CDR3 is TGTGCCAGCAGCCAAAGTTCCGGGACAGGGGTGAGCATTCAGTACTTC.

This clone occurred once. This rearrangement joins TRBV7-2 to TRBJ1-3; D ambiguous. Germline V gives CDR1 SGHTA, CDR2 FQGNSA. Trimming stripped 2 bases from V and 0 bases from J, with 8 bases between. The length of the CDR3 is 15 residues. CDR3 loop: CASSLIPGSGNTIYF. The CDR3 DNA reads TGTGCCAGCAGCTTAATACCGGGCTCTGGAAACACCATATATTTT.

The chain has TRBV5-4 and TRBJ1-1; D not certain. This CDR3 is 15 amino acids long. CDR1 is SGHNT and CDR2 is YYREEE in the germline V gene (reference sequence). With 0 bases removed from V and 0 bases from J, the gap between germline ends came to 9 bases. DNA for the CDR3: TGTGCCAGCAGCTTGGCCGCAGTAATGAACACTGAAGCTTTCTTT. Residues: CASSLAAVMNTEAFF.

V and J are TRBV14 and TRBJ2-5; D is undetermined. V was cut by 4 bases and J by 1 base, with 13 bases left in between. The CDR3 sequence is 15 residues long. Germline V gene lookup returns CDR1 SGHDN and CDR2 FVKESK. CDR3 sequence reads: CASSPLLTGQETQYF. The CDR3 DNA reads TGTGCCAGCAGCCCCCTATTAACGGGCCAAGAGACCCAGTACTTC.

This chain uses TRBV30 with TRBJ1-5, with D possibly matching TRBD1 (6 bases). Trimming stripped 5 bases from V and 7 bases from J, with 15 bases between. The germline V gene encodes CDR1 GTSNPN and CDR2 SVGIG (reference sequence). This CDR3 is built from 13 residues. The chain's CDR3 is CAWGGGAGQPQHF. CDR3 DNA: TGTGCCTGGGGAGGGGGGGCAGGCCAGCCCCAGCATTTT.

This chain links TRBV5-6 with TRBJ2-5; perhaps TRBD2 as D (6 bases). V gave up 0 bases and J gave up 2 bases, with 17 bases separating them. This CDR3 contains 17 residues. Germline lookup yields CDR1 SGHDT and CDR2 YYEEEE. CDR3 residues: CASSLVGGEFGQETQYF. CDR3 sequence (DNA): TGTGCCAGCAGCTTGGTAGGCGGGGAGTTTGGGCAAGAGACCCAGTACTTC.

CDR3 sequence: CASSLAHGGVVDTQYF. CDR3 coding DNA: TGTGCCAGCAGCTTAGCGCATGGCGGGGTGGTCGATACGCAGTATTTT. This chain uses TRBV7-9 with TRBJ2-3, with a possible D match to TRBD2 (6 bases). This CDR3 comprises 16 residues. With 0 bases removed from V and 6 bases from J, the gap between germline ends came to 16 bases. Germline values: CDR1 SEHNR, CDR2 FQNEAQ (reference sequence).

Of note for this clone: The junction departs from germline at one end; a sequencing error may be responsible. The chain recombines TRBV6-5 with TRBJ1-2, with D perhaps matching TRBD1 (5 bases). The CDR3 extends over 15 amino acids. Germline V CDR1 and CDR2: MNHEY, SVGAGI. The CDR3 nucleotides are TGTGCCAGCAGTCACTCATACCGGGGGGACTATGGCTACACCTTC. Protein product: CASSHSYRGDYGYTF.

The genes are TRBV30 and TRBJ1-2; TRBD1 might be the D (5 bases). The CDR3 totals 13 residues. CDR1 is GTSNPN, CDR2 SVGIG, per germline (reference sequence). Deletions cut 4 bases from V and 4 bases from J, with 13 bases between. The CDR3 loop is CAWTKGFSYGYTF. CDR3 DNA: TGTGCCTGGACCAAGGGGTTTTCCTATGGCTACACCTTC.

CDR3 nucleotide sequence: TGTGCCAGCCGTATAGACTCCTACAATGAGCAGTTCTTC. Translated: CASRIDSYNEQFF. The chain is built from TRBV2 and TRBJ2-1; D call uncertain. Trimming left V 8 bases short and J 0 bases short, with 8 bases between. The CDR3 covers 13 residues. Germline CDR1 SNHLY, CDR2 FYNNEI.

The rearrangement links TRBV5-4 to TRBJ1-1, with a tentative D call TRBD1 (6 bases). This CDR3 is 11 amino acids long. The germline V gene encodes CDR1 SGHNT and CDR2 YYREEE (reference sequence). The V end lost 4 bases, the J end lost 7 bases, and 8 bases lay between the germline ends. CDR3 sequence reads: CASSEQGEAFF. The CDR3, as DNA: TGTGCCAGCAGCGAACAGGGTGAAGCTTTCTTT.

CDR3 nucleotide sequence: TGTGCCAGCAGTGACGGGTCGACAGTGAGCTCCTATAATTCACCCCTCCACTTT. Its protein is CASSDGSTVSSYNSPLHF. This chain joins TRBV6-1 and TRBJ1-6; D is perhaps TRBD1 (5 bases). V lost 3 bases and J lost 0, with 15 bases in between. Germline lookup yields CDR1 MNHNS and CDR2 SASEGT. This CDR3 is built from 18 residues.

This chain connects TRBV29-1 to TRBJ1-1; tentative D call: TRBD1 (5 bases). The CDR3 is made up of 14 amino acids. V dropped 7 bases and J dropped 5 bases, with 20 bases sitting between them. Germline assignment: CDR1 SQVTM and CDR2 ANQGSEA. The CDR3 nucleotides are TGCAGCGCCCTCCAGGGCCTCGGACGGACTGAAGCTTTCTTT. It translates to CSALQGLGRTEAFF.

Remarks on this clone: A read error may account for a junction end that differs from germline. V usage is TRBV7-7 and J usage is TRBJ1-5, with a weak D call TRBD1 (6 bases). The CDR3 consists of 15 residues. Looked up from germline, CDR1 is SSHAT and CDR2 is FNYEAQ (reference sequence). The CDR3 sequence is CASSPQGGRDQPQHF. DNA of the CDR3: TGTGCTAGCAGCCCCCAAGGGGGGAGGGATCAGCCCCAGCATTTT.

This chain joins TRBV4-3 and TRBJ1-1; D ambiguous. Trimming pared 4 bases from V and 1 base from J, leaving 10 bases between. Germline CDR1 LGHNA, CDR2 YSLEER. There are 14 residues in the CDR3. DNA for the CDR3: TGCGCCAGCAGCCTCGGAGTTGGGAACACTGAAGCTTTCTTT. Translating gives CASSLGVGNTEAFF.

This chain links TRBV5-1 with TRBJ2-1; a possible D gene is TRBD1 (6 bases). Trimming took 1 base from V and 12 from J, leaving 14 bases between them. CDR1 SGHRS and CDR2 YFSETQ come from the germline V gene. CDR3 length: 13 amino acids. The DNA for the CDR3 is TGCGCCAGCAGCTTGACGGGCAGGGGTGCGCAGTTCTTC. Encoded protein: CASSLTGRGAQFF. The variable domain in full, completed from reference TRBV5-1 and TRBJ2-1, reads KAGVTQTPRYLIKTRGQQVTLSCSPISGHRSVSWYQQTPGQGLQFLFEYFSETQRNKGNFPGRFSGRQFSNSRSEMNVSTLELGDSALYLCASSLTGRGAQFFGPGTRLTVL.

In this sample, this clone turned up a few times. Here the CDR3 reads CASSEKVRDRNSYEQYF. CDR3 DNA sequence: TGCGCCAGCAGTGAGAAGGTCCGGGACAGGAACTCCTACGAGCAGTACTTC. V and J are TRBV10-1 and TRBJ2-7; TRBD1 agrees at 8 bases. Per germline, CDR1 WNHNN and CDR2 SYGVQD (reference sequence). V was clipped by 2 bases and J by 0 bases; unmatched bases: 9. The CDR3 length is 17 residues.

The J gene is TRBJ2-2, the V gene TRBV5-1; D is undetermined. V was shortened by 3 bases and J by 6 bases, with 18 bases between the two germline ends. CDR1 is SGHRS, CDR2 YFSETQ, per germline. This CDR3 spans 16 amino acids. This CDR3 reads CASSSTPGSLAGELFF. CDR3 DNA sequence: TGCGCCAGCAGCTCCACCCCTGGTAGTTTGGCCGGGGAGCTGTTTTTT.

The CDR3 sequence: CASSQVRQANYGYTF. The CDR3 DNA follows: TGCGCCAGCAGCCAAGTTCGTCAGGCTAACTATGGCTACACCTTC. V and J are TRBV4-3 and TRBJ1-2; D gene uncertain. Between the trimmed V and J ends, which lost 1 base and 0 bases, there was a span of 9 bases. This CDR3 has 15 residues. Germline V gene lookup returns CDR1 LGHNA and CDR2 YSLEER.

The rearrangement uses TRBV12-5 and TRBJ1-4; possible D gene TRBD1, 5 bases. CDR3 size: 16 residues. V gave up 2 bases and J gave up 10 bases, with 20 bases separating them. CDR1 and CDR2 from the germline V gene are LGHNT and FRNRAP. The CDR3: CASGLNSQGFLGKLFF. The CDR3 coding sequence is TGTGCTAGTGGTTTGAACTCTCAGGGATTCCTAGGAAAACTGTTTTTT.